The 15 T cell receptor beta chains below were found in one sample sequenced in a study of response to subunit inactivated influenza vaccine. TCRdb re-called the RT-PCR reads with MiXCR, one entry per CDR3 protein. The sample includes some 600,000 distinct CDR3 sequences, around 13% of them seen just once. Sequencing used PBMCs from blood, obtained 14 days before vaccination. All receptors come from a man aged 45-60 years who received an inactivated influenza vaccine.

The chain uses TRBV19 and TRBJ2-6; TRBD2 matches 8 bases. Germline V lookup: CDR1 LNHDA, CDR2 SQIVND (reference sequence). V was clipped by 2 bases and J by 2 bases; unmatched bases: 8. The CDR3 loop spans 18 amino acids. The CDR3 is CASSITSGASPGANVLTF. The CDR3 DNA follows: TGTGCCAGTAGTATAACTAGCGGCGCCTCTCCTGGGGCCAACGTCCTGACTTTC.

V and J are TRBV5-5 and TRBJ2-1, with 7 bases identical to TRBD1. Trimming removed 0 bases from V and 6 bases from J; junction bases left unmatched: 6. Germline loops: CDR1 SGHKS, CDR2 YYEKEE (reference sequence). This CDR3 comprises 15 residues. CDR3 nucleotides: TGTGCCAGCAGCTTGGCCCCGCAGGGGGTCAATGAGCAGTTCTTC. Encoded protein: CASSLAPQGVNEQFF.

This chain joins TRBV29-1 and TRBJ2-1; TRBD2 agrees at 11 bases. Germline values: CDR1 SQVTM, CDR2 ANQGSEA. The CDR3 spans 15 residues. The trim removed 7 bases at V and 5 bases at J, leaving 10 bases unmatched. CDR3 in DNA: TGCAGCGCTACACCCACTAGCGGGGGAGACAATGAGCAGTTCTTC. Its protein product is CSATPTSGGDNEQFF.

This clonotype has just a few counts. The V gene is TRBV9, the J gene TRBJ1-2; D possibly corresponds to TRBD1 (5 bases). The germline gives CDR1 SGDLS, CDR2 YYNGEE. The CDR3 covers 15 residues. Trimming stripped 4 bases from V and 2 bases from J, with 15 bases between. CDR3 region: CASSPSSRVNYGYTF. The CDR3 bases are TGTGCCAGCAGCCCCTCCTCCAGGGTAAACTATGGCTACACCTTC.

The table lists this clonotype with a few counts. The chain uses TRBV5-8 and TRBJ1-1, with a tentative D call TRBD1 (5 bases). This CDR3 is built from 14 residues. CDR1 is SGHTS and CDR2 is YDEGEE in the germline V gene. V lost 3 bases, J lost 4 bases, and 13 bases lay in between. The CDR3 DNA reads TGTGCCAGCAGCTCGGGGGGGGGATCCACTGAAGCTTTCTTT. Amino acid sequence: CASSSGGGSTEAFF.

The sample holds many counts of this clonotype. The chain uses TRBV3-1 and TRBJ2-1; 8 bases match TRBD2. Looked up from germline, CDR1 is LGHDT and CDR2 is YNNKEL (reference sequence). The CDR3 has 16 amino acids. V was clipped by 2 bases and J by 8 bases; unmatched bases: 11. The CDR3 DNA sequence: TGTGCCAGCAGCCAATTTGTACTAGCGGTTTTTGATGAGCAGTTCTTC. Protein product: CASSQFVLAVFDEQFF.

The genes are TRBV28 and TRBJ2-4; TRBD1 agrees at 7 bases. The CDR3 length is 16 residues. The germline gives CDR1 MDHEN, CDR2 SYDVKM. With 5 bases clipped from V and 0 bases from J, the junction kept 7 bases outside the gene matches. DNA for the CDR3: TGTGCCAGCAGTGACAGGGAGAAGGTAGCCAAAAACATTCAGTACTTC. It encodes CASSDREKVAKNIQYF.

Ten or more counts support this clonotype. The chain carries TRBV5-5 and TRBJ1-1; 9 bases align to TRBD1. The V gene end was trimmed by 3 bases and the J gene end by 2 bases; junction bases not matched to a gene: 2. CDR3 length: 14 amino acids. The V gene's germline CDR1 is SGHKS and CDR2 YYEKEE (reference sequence). The CDR3 DNA follows: TGTGCCAGCAGCTGGGGACAGGGTAACACTGAAGCTTTCTTT. Translation gives CASSWGQGNTEAFF. The variable domain in full, with the rest retrieved from reference TRBV5-5 and TRBJ1-1, is DAGVTQSPTHLIKTRGQQVTLRCSPISGHKSVSWYQQVLGQGPQFIFQYYEKEERGRGNFPDRFSARQFPNYSSELNVNALLLGDSALYLCASSWGQGNTEAFFGQGTRLTVV.

A few counts support this clonotype. The chain employs TRBV10-3 and TRBJ2-3, with 7 bases matching TRBD2. In germline, CDR1 is ENHRY, CDR2 SYGVKD. V lost 3 bases to trimming and J lost 5 bases; unmatched junction nucleotides: 2. The CDR3 loop spans 13 amino acids. The CDR3 sequence: CAISDREGDTQYF. The CDR3 DNA reads TGTGCCATCAGTGACAGGGAGGGAGATACGCAGTATTTT.

In this sample, this clonotype turned up many times. The chain uses TRBV7-3 and TRBJ2-3; TRBD1 matches 7 bases. Trimming removed 4 bases from V and 4 bases from J; junction bases left unmatched: 5. In germline, CDR1 is SGHTA, CDR2 FQGTGA. The CDR3 consists of 14 residues. The CDR3 sequence is CASSSLQGPDTQYF. CDR3 nucleotide sequence: TGTGCCAGCAGCTCACTACAGGGGCCAGATACGCAGTATTTT.

This clonotype was picked up many times. The V call is TRBV28, the J call TRBJ1-1, with 7 positions matching TRBD1. After removal of 8 bases from V and 4 bases from J, the junction contained 10 bases not matched to a gene. The CDR3 totals 14 residues. Germline V lookup: CDR1 MDHEN, CDR2 SYDVKM. The CDR3 loop reads CASRPLQGTTEAFF. Here the CDR3 DNA reads TGTGCCAGCCGCCCCCTACAGGGGACCACTGAAGCTTTCTTT. Full variable domain (remainder filled in from reference TRBV28 and TRBJ1-1): DVKVTQSSRYLVKRTGEKVFLECVQDMDHENMFWYRQDPGLGLRLIYFSYDVKMKEKGDIPEGYSVSREKKERFSLILESASTNQTSMYLCASRPLQGTTEAFFGQGTRLTVV.

This clonotype was seen many times. This chain links TRBV12-3 or TRBV12-4 with TRBJ2-3; no clear D. V gave up 7 bases and J gave up 0 bases, with 8 bases separating them. The CDR3 is 13 residues long. The DNA of the CDR3 is TGTGCCAGCACTACGGACAGCACAGATACGCAGTATTTT. Its protein is CASTTDSTDTQYF.

The gene calls are TRBV10-3 and TRBJ2-7, with D tentatively TRBD1 or TRBD2 (5 bases each). V was shortened by 3 bases and J by 6 bases, with 9 bases between the two germline ends. CDR1 ENHRY and CDR2 SYGVKD come from the germline V gene. CDR3 size: 12 residues. The CDR3, as DNA: TGTGCCATCAGTGACCCGAGGGGCGAGCAGTACTTC. Translating gives CAISDPRGEQYF.

V usage is TRBV9 and J usage is TRBJ2-1; 9 bases are a match to TRBD2. Per germline, CDR1 SGDLS and CDR2 YYNGEE. The CDR3 extends over 21 amino acids. The ends lost 3 bases at V and 2 bases at J; junction bases unmatched: 21. The CDR3 region has the DNA TGTGCCAGCAGCGGTGGGATCCCTAGCGGGGATCCCCGAGGAACCTACAATGAGCAGTTCTTC. Amino acid sequence: CASSGGIPSGDPRGTYNEQFF.

This clonotype has just a few counts. The chain recombines TRBV7-2 with TRBJ1-4, with 8 bases identical to TRBD1. Per the germline V gene, CDR1 is SGHTA and CDR2 is FQGNSA. The V gene end was trimmed by 5 bases and the J gene end by 7 bases; junction bases not matched to a gene: 6. The CDR3 covers 14 residues. CDR3 sequence (DNA): TGTGCCAGCAGCCCGGACAGGGCGTCTGAAAAACTGTTTTTT. Translating gives CASSPDRASEKLFF.